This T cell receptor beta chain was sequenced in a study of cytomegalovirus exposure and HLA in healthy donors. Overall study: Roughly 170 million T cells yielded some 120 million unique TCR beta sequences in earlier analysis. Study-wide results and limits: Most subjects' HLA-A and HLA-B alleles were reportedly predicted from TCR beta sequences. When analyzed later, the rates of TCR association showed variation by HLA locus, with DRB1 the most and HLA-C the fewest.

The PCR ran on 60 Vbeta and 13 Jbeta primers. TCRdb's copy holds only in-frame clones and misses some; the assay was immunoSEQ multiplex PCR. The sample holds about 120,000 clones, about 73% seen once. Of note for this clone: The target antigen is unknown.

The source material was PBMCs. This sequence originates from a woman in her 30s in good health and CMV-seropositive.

The CDR3: CAIRIPGQVGYEQYF. CDR3 coding DNA: TGTGCCATCAGAATCCCGGGACAGGTGGGCTACGAGCAGTACTTC. The chain is built from TRBV10-3 and TRBJ2-7; 8 positions match TRBD1. CDR1 is ENHRY and CDR2 is SYGVKD in the germline V gene. V gave up 6 bases and J gave up 3 bases; unmatched junction bases: 10. This CDR3 has 15 amino acids.